The 25 T cell receptor beta chains presented below share a single source sample, sequenced in a study of cytomegalovirus exposure and HLA in healthy donors. 13 Jbeta primers and 60 Vbeta primers were used for the PCR. The data were produced by immunoSEQ multiplex PCR, yet TCRdb's version contains in-frame clones alone and is incomplete. The sample lists fewer than 250,000 clones, 85% occurring once. The source material was PBMCs. These receptors all come from a human donor in good health.

The chain recombines TRBV25-1 with TRBJ1-1; the match to TRBD1 covers 7 bases. The CDR3 extends over 15 amino acids. Germline V gene data show CDR1 as MGHDK and CDR2 as SYGVNS. With 2 bases clipped from V and 5 bases from J, the junction kept 8 bases outside the gene matches. CDR3 sequence reads: CASSETGAVRTEAFF. CDR3 DNA: TGTGCCAGCAGTGAAACAGGGGCGGTCCGTACTGAAGCTTTCTTT.

The genes are TRBV30 and TRBJ2-3; D may be TRBD2 (5 bases). Trimming cost V 0 bases and J 7 bases, with 14 bases left between them. The germline gives CDR1 GTSNPN, CDR2 SVGIG (reference sequence). This CDR3 region has 14 residues. CDR3 loop: CAWSVGRASNTQYF. The CDR3 DNA follows: TGTGCCTGGAGTGTTGGGCGGGCCTCGAATACGCAGTATTTT. The full variable domain, with the rest looked up from reference TRBV30 and TRBJ2-3, is SQTIHQWPATLVQPVGSPLSLECTVEGTSNPNLYWYRQAAGRGLQLLFYSVGIGQISSEVPQNLSASRPQDRQFILSSKKLLLSDSGFYLCAWSVGRASNTQYFGPGTRLTVL.

V is TRBV4-1 and J is TRBJ2-3; D is ambiguous. Per germline, CDR1 MGHRA and CDR2 YSYEKL. CDR3 length equals 14 residues. Between the trimmed V and J ends, which lost 2 bases and 2 bases, there was a span of 8 bases. Written as DNA, the CDR3 is TGCGCCAGCAGCCAACAGGCTGACACAGATACGCAGTATTTT. It encodes CASSQQADTDTQYF.

This chain uses TRBV14 with TRBJ2-3; D gene ambiguous. This CDR3 comprises 12 residues. From germline, CDR1 is SGHDN and CDR2 FVKESK. V was clipped by 1 base and J by 6 bases, with 5 bases between them. The CDR3, as DNA: TGTGCCAGCAGCCAAGTGAGGGATACGCAGTATTTT. This sequence encodes CASSQVRDTQYF.

The chain employs TRBV5-1 and TRBJ2-4, with a weak D call TRBD1 (5 bases). The V end lost 4 bases, the J end lost 3 bases, and 14 bases lay between the germline ends. Germline assignment: CDR1 SGHRS and CDR2 YFSETQ. CDR3 length: 15 amino acids. The CDR3 loop is CASSPSPGYKNIQYF. The CDR3 DNA is TGCGCCAGCAGCCCGTCGCCAGGGTACAAAAACATTCAGTACTTC.

This clone was seen more than once but under ten times. This chain joins TRBV12-5 and TRBJ1-3, with 10 bases matching TRBD1. Germline-derived CDR1 and CDR2 are LGHNT and FRNRAP. The CDR3 runs 17 residues. After removal of 7 bases from V and 7 bases from J, the junction contained 16 bases not matched to a gene. DNA for the CDR3: TGTGCTAGTGCTCTCCTGACCGGGACAGGGGCATTGAACACCATATATTTT. As protein: CASALLTGTGALNTIYF.

The chain recombines TRBV19 with TRBJ1-4; D not certain. Germline V gives CDR1 LNHDA, CDR2 SQIVND (reference sequence). Trimming shortened V by 7 bases and J by 5 bases, and 11 bases separated the two germline ends. This CDR3 comprises 13 residues. The CDR3 bases are TGTGCCAGTACCAAGACAAGGAATGAAAAACTGTTTTTT. It codes for CASTKTRNEKLFF.

This chain uses TRBV2 with TRBJ2-3; TRBD2 matches 8 bases. The CDR3 is 13 amino acids. V dropped 6 bases and J dropped 3; count of bases not matched to a gene: 2. Germline loops: CDR1 SNHLY, CDR2 FYNNEI. CDR3 bases: TGTGCCAGCAGGGGACTAGAGACAGATACGCAGTATTTT. Protein: CASRGLETDTQYF.

This clone was found a few times. The chain has TRBV5-1 and TRBJ1-4, with 7 bases aligning to TRBD1. The J segment lost 0 bases and the V segment lost 4 bases, leaving 3 bases of the junction unmatched. CDR1 SGHRS and CDR2 YFSETQ come from the germline V gene. The CDR3 runs 15 residues. Written as DNA, the CDR3 is TGCGCCAGCAGCCGACAGGGCCCAACTAATGAAAAACTGTTTTTT. It specifies CASSRQGPTNEKLFF.

In its sample, this clone was seen a few times. The junction shows a germline mismatch at one end, possibly a read error. The chain combines TRBV7-9 with TRBJ2-5; 9 nucleotides agree with TRBD1. The CDR3 is 15 residues long. The germline V gene encodes CDR1 SEHNR and CDR2 FQNEAQ (reference sequence). CDR3: CSSTKGTGPGETQYF. Written as DNA, the CDR3 is TGTTCCAGCACCAAAGGGACAGGGCCCGGAGAGACCCAGTACTTC.

This clone was seen only a few times. The germline gene is not matched at one end of the junction; a read error may be the cause. The chain recombines TRBV6-5 with TRBJ2-2, with D tentatively TRBD1 (7 bases). Looked up from germline, CDR1 is MNHEY and CDR2 is SVGAGI. This CDR3 region has 15 residues. In DNA, the CDR3 is TGTGCCAGCAGCTACTCCAGGGGGGTCGCCGGGGAGCTGTTTTTT. This gives the protein CASSYSRGVAGELFF.

The chain has TRBV28 and TRBJ2-4, with D possibly being TRBD1 (5 bases). This CDR3 is built from 15 residues. Germline V gene sequence: CDR1 MDHEN, CDR2 SYDVKM. V was trimmed by 5 bases and J by 11 bases, leaving 22 bases between them. Written as DNA, the CDR3 is TGTGCCAGCAGTCCTCCGTACGGAGCAGGGCCGGTTCAGTACTTC. Translating gives CASSPPYGAGPVQYF.

V and J are TRBV2 and TRBJ2-7, with D perhaps matching TRBD2 (6 bases). Germline CDR1 and CDR2: SNHLY and FYNNEI. CDR3 length: 12 residues. Trimming left V 11 bases short and J 4 bases short, with 15 bases between. CDR3 sequence (DNA): TGTGCCTGTAGCGGAGAAGGGTACGAGCAGTACTTC. It translates to CACSGEGYEQYF. The full variable domain, in which reference TRBV2 and TRBJ2-7 provide the parts outside the CDR3, is EPEVTQTPSHQVTQMGQEVILRCVPISNHLYFYWYRQILGQKVEFLVSFYNNEISEKSEIFDDQFSVERPDGSNFTLKIRSTKLEDSAMYFCACSGEGYEQYFGPGTRLTVT.

The chain is built from TRBV7-8 and TRBJ2-3; D is undetermined. Germline CDR1 is SGHVS and CDR2 is FQNEAQ. The CDR3 totals 11 residues. V lost 6 bases and J 6 bases, leaving 7 bases between the germline ends. The CDR3 sequence is CASRSVDTQYF. CDR3 coding DNA: TGTGCCAGCAGGTCTGTCGATACGCAGTATTTT. Full variable domain (remainder filled in from reference TRBV7-8 and TRBJ2-3): GAGVSQSPRYKVAKRGQDVALRCDPISGHVSLFWYQQALGQGPEFLTYFQNEAQLDKSGLPSDRFFAERPEGSVSTLKIQRTQQEDSAVYLCASRSVDTQYFGPGTRLTVL.

V is TRBV4-3 and J is TRBJ2-3, with D tentatively TRBD1 (5 bases). Trimming removed 0 bases from V and 12 bases from J, with 16 bases in between. From germline, CDR1 is LGHNA and CDR2 YSLEER. The CDR3 extends over 14 amino acids. The CDR3 region has the DNA TGCGCCAGCAGCCAAGACGTAGTAAGGGGTGTTCAGTATTTT. As protein: CASSQDVVRGVQYF.

This clone came up a few times. This sequence joins TRBV27 and TRBJ1-1; TRBD1 agrees at 10 bases. Per the germline V gene, CDR1 is MNHEY and CDR2 is SMNVEV (reference sequence). This CDR3 region has 14 residues. The trim removed 6 bases at V and 6 bases at J, leaving 7 bases unmatched. In DNA, the CDR3 is TGTGCCAGCAGCCCCCGACAGGGGGCGTCTGAAGCTTTCTTT. Protein: CASSPRQGASEAFF.

The J gene is TRBJ1-2, the V gene TRBV19; 7 positions match TRBD1. Looked up from germline, CDR1 is LNHDA and CDR2 is SQIVND (reference sequence). There are 13 residues in the CDR3. V was pared by 4 bases and J by 2 bases, with 1 base of the junction left unmatched. DNA of the CDR3: TGTGCCAGTAGTACACAGGGGAACTATGGCTACACCTTC. This codes for CASSTQGNYGYTF.

The chain links TRBV10-3 to TRBJ2-6, with 8 nucleotides matching TRBD1. The CDR3 runs 15 residues. The J segment lost 4 bases and the V segment lost 8 bases, leaving 7 bases of the junction unmatched. The V gene's germline CDR1 is ENHRY and CDR2 SYGVKD. As DNA, the CDR3 is TGTGCCATCCAGGGACAGGCATCCGGGGCCAACGTCCTGACTTTC. As protein: CAIQGQASGANVLTF.

This clone has only one observation. In nucleotides, the CDR3 is TGTGCCAGCTCACCAATCTCGGGACAGATATATGGCTACACCTTC. This gives the protein CASSPISGQIYGYTF. The V and J genes are TRBV18 and TRBJ1-2, with TRBD1 matching over 7 bases. In germline, CDR1 is KGHSH, CDR2 LQKENI. CDR3 length equals 15 residues. V trimming: 2 bases; J trimming: 5 bases; junction bases outside the gene matches: 8.

This chain connects TRBV7-8 to TRBJ2-1; D is undetermined. From germline, CDR1 is SGHVS and CDR2 FQNEAQ. The CDR3 totals 14 residues. V was shortened by 5 bases and J by 5 bases, with 13 bases between the two germline ends. CDR3 sequence (DNA): TGTGCCAGCAGCCTCAGGATTACGGACAATGAGCAGTTCTTC. It codes for CASSLRITDNEQFF.

The CDR3 sequence is CAIIIGTSPQFF. The CDR3 DNA reads as TGTGCCATCATTATAGGGACTAGCCCTCAGTTCTTC. The chain joins TRBV10-3 to TRBJ2-1, with 9 bases lining up with TRBD2. The CDR3 runs 12 residues. V was pared by 7 bases and J by 13 bases, with 8 bases of the junction left unmatched. Germline CDR1 is ENHRY and CDR2 is SYGVKD.

This chain joins TRBV19 and TRBJ1-5; D may be TRBD1 (5 bases). In germline, CDR1 is LNHDA, CDR2 SQIVND (reference sequence). This CDR3 comprises 14 residues. V was clipped by 3 bases and J by 4 bases, with 10 bases between them. The CDR3 region is CASSMVGGNQPQHF. CDR3 in DNA: TGTGCCAGTAGTATGGTCGGGGGAAATCAGCCCCAGCATTTT.

The chain links TRBV28 to TRBJ1-2; D might be TRBD1 (5 bases). V lost 7 bases and J 1 base, leaving 10 bases between the germline ends. The germline gives CDR1 MDHEN, CDR2 SYDVKM. This CDR3 has 13 residues. This CDR3 is CASTKGFNYGYTF. The CDR3 DNA sequence: TGTGCCAGCACAAAGGGGTTTAACTATGGCTACACCTTC.

The sample holds one count of this clone. The chain links TRBV7-2 to TRBJ2-3, with TRBD2 matching 7 bases. CDR1 and CDR2 (germline): SGHTA, FQGNSA. Trimming took 5 bases from V and 5 from J; bases not matched to a gene: 7. The CDR3 extends over 14 amino acids. CDR3 region: CASSPRTSLDTQYF. The CDR3 DNA reads TGTGCCAGCAGCCCCCGGACTAGTTTAGATACGCAGTATTTT.

This clone was seen only a few times. This sequence joins TRBV28 and TRBJ2-7, with 8 bases lining up with TRBD1. Germline CDR1 and CDR2: MDHEN and SYDVKM. This CDR3 has 14 residues. Germline trimming cut 4 bases from V and 0 bases from J; bases unmatched to any gene: 2. CDR3 coding DNA: TGTGCCAGCAGTTCCGGGACAGGCTCCTACGAGCAGTACTTC. Translating gives CASSSGTGSYEQYF. Based on the CDR3 plus reference TRBV28 and TRBJ2-7, the full variable domain is DVKVTQSSRYLVKRTGEKVFLECVQDMDHENMFWYRQDPGLGLRLIYFSYDVKMKEKGDIPEGYSVSREKKERFSLILESASTNQTSMYLCASSSGTGSYEQYFGPGTRLTVT.